Each of the 10 T cell receptor beta chains below was sequenced from the same sample in a study of T-cell reconstitution after alpha-beta-depleted transplantation in children. This sample's TCRbeta library carried unique molecular identifier barcodes. TCRdb re-called the PCR reads through MiXCR, storing one row per CDR3 protein. The table shows about 400,000 distinct CDR3 sequences, with roughly 20% occurring only once. The source was PBMCs from the stem cell graft donor, collected from the stem cell graft. These receptors came from a human donor who donated a stem cell graft to a child with acute myeloid leukemia.

This clonotype came up a few times. The V call is TRBV2, the J call TRBJ2-5; D is uncertain. Between the trimmed V and J ends, which lost 6 bases and 2 bases, there was a span of 7 bases. Germline-derived CDR1 and CDR2 are SNHLY and FYNNEI. The CDR3 totals 12 residues. The CDR3 here is CASRKEQETQYF. The CDR3 nucleotides read TGTGCCAGCAGAAAAGAACAAGAGACCCAGTACTTC.

This clonotype was detected only a few times. V and J are TRBV5-5 and TRBJ2-7, with TRBD2 as a possible D gene (5 bases). This CDR3 spans 15 amino acids. Germline values: CDR1 SGHKS, CDR2 YYEKEE (reference sequence). Trimming removed 2 bases from V and 4 bases from J, with 16 bases in between. The CDR3 bases are TGTGCCAGCAGCTTTATTCCGGGAAGTCAGTACGAGCAGTACTTC. It translates to CASSFIPGSQYEQYF.

The chain is built from TRBV7-7 and TRBJ1-5; the match to TRBD1 covers 8 bases. The germline CDR1 and CDR2 sequences are SSHAT and FNYEAQ (reference sequence). Germline trimming cut 8 bases from V and 6 bases from J; bases unmatched to any gene: 9. CDR3 length: 14 residues. In DNA form, the CDR3 reads TGTGCCAGCTCGGACAGGGAGGCTTTTCAGCCCCAGCATTTT. It codes for CASSDREAFQPQHF.

This clonotype was observed at least ten times. Because the CDR3's place on the DNA is in doubt, the DNA is left out and the CDR3 is given as listed by TCRdb. The J gene is TRBJ1-2, the V gene TRBV29-1; the table's D call TRBD1 went unverified against the DNA. Ends included, the CDR3 has 11 residues. CDR1 and CDR2 from the germline V gene are SQVTM and ANQGSEA. CDR3 residues: CSVGQGAYCTF.

This clonotype was seen many times. V and J are TRBV20-1 and TRBJ2-7; 10 bases agree with TRBD2. CDR1 and CDR2 from the germline V gene are DFQATT and SNEGSKA (reference sequence). V was pared by 6 bases and J by 1 base, with 12 bases of the junction left unmatched. The CDR3 is 16 residues long. CDR3 residues: CSATGLASWTSYEQYF. The CDR3 bases are TGCAGTGCCACGGGACTAGCGAGTTGGACTTCCTACGAGCAGTACTTC.

This clonotype was seen only a few times. The chain recombines TRBV20-1 with TRBJ1-1, with D maybe TRBD1 (6 bases). V was shortened by 8 bases and J by 4 bases, with 23 bases between the two germline ends. The CDR3 runs 15 residues. Germline-derived CDR1 and CDR2 are DFQATT and SNEGSKA (reference sequence). The CDR3 is CSSQRRGAGSTEAFF. The CDR3 DNA reads TGCAGTTCCCAGAGGCGGGGGGCGGGAAGCACTGAAGCTTTCTTT.

This chain uses TRBV7-2 with TRBJ1-5; TRBD1 is a possible D gene (6 bases). From germline, CDR1 is SGHTA and CDR2 FQGNSA. This CDR3 spans 15 amino acids. Between the trimmed V and J ends, which lost 5 bases and 0 bases, there was a span of 11 bases. This CDR3 reads CASSPGAYSNQPQHF. The CDR3 nucleotides are TGTGCCAGCAGCCCAGGGGCATATAGCAATCAGCCCCAGCATTTT.

This clonotype was recorded a few times. The chain links TRBV20-1 to TRBJ1-5; D is unresolved. This CDR3 is 13 amino acids long. CDR1 is DFQATT and CDR2 is SNEGSKA in the germline V gene (reference sequence). Trimming pared 6 bases from V and 3 bases from J, leaving 12 bases between. The CDR3 spells CSALRTDNQPQHF. The CDR3 nucleotides read TGCAGTGCCCTGAGGACCGACAATCAGCCCCAGCATTTT.

This clonotype was detected many times. V usage is TRBV5-1 and J usage is TRBJ2-7, with TRBD1 matching 8 bases. CDR1 and CDR2 from the germline V gene are SGHRS and YFSETQ. CDR3 length equals 12 residues. V lost 4 bases and J lost 6; bases outside the gene matches: 3. For the CDR3, the DNA is TGCGCCAGCAGCCCCGGACAGGGCGAGCAGTACTTC. It codes for CASSPGQGEQYF. The variable domain in full, with the rest retrieved from reference TRBV5-1 and TRBJ2-7, is KAGVTQTPRYLIKTRGQQVTLSCSPISGHRSVSWYQQTPGQGLQFLFEYFSETQRNKGNFPGRFSGRQFSNSRSEMNVSTLELGDSALYLCASSPGQGEQYFGPGTRLTVT.

This clonotype was counted between two and nine times. The chain couples TRBV7-2 to TRBJ1-1; unclear D gene. This CDR3 has 13 amino acids. Per the germline V gene, CDR1 is SGHTA and CDR2 is FQGNSA. Deletions cut 1 base from V and 8 bases from J, with 11 bases between. Here the CDR3 reads CASSLGPEREAFF. The CDR3 region has the DNA TGTGCCAGCAGCTTAGGCCCGGAAAGAGAAGCTTTCTTT.